The rows below give T cell receptor beta chains drawn from one sample of a study of T cells in Graves' hyperthyroidism and ophthalmopathy. TCRdb ran MiXCR on the multiplex PCR reads and lists one entry per CDR3 protein. The sample lists about 350,000 distinct CDR3 sequences, about 18% occurring once. Specimen: blood. These receptor sequences come from a woman aged 25-40 years with Graves' hyperthyroidism that later progressed to Graves' ophthalmopathy. Each CDR3 is given with its conserved first and last residue. The D gene is left open where the match is weak. A clone size is listed for some rows: how often the clone was seen (once, few, many), or a class if it is expanded.

J | D | length | size | V | CDR3 | DNA
TRBJ1-1 | TRBD1 | 12 | few | TRBV20-1 | CSGDRGDTEAFF | TGCAGTGGGGACAGGGGGGACACTGAAGCTTTCTTT
TRBJ1-6 | . | 15 | few | TRBV7-9 | CASSLGVTANSPLHF | TGTGCCAGCAGCTTAGGTGTGACCGCTAATTCACCCCTCCACTTT
TRBJ2-1 | . | 13 | many | TRBV28 | CASSLFFGNEQFF | TGTGCCAGCAGTTTATTTTTCGGAAATGAGCAGTTCTTC
TRBJ2-7 | TRBD1 | 13 | many | TRBV10-3 | CATTGTGSFEQYF | TGTGCCACGACCGGGACAGGGTCGTTTGAGCAGTACTTC
TRBJ2-1 | . | 13 | . | TRBV19 | CASSITTSGEQFF | TGTGCCAGTAGTATAACAACTAGTGGTGAGCAGTTCTTC
TRBJ2-3 | TRBD2 | 17 | few | TRBV6-2/TRBV6-3 | CASSAPGGVMITDTQYF | TGTGCCAGCAGTGCCCCTGGGGGGGTGATGATCACAGATACGCAGTATTTT
TRBJ1-2 | TRBD1 | 17 | many | TRBV6-1 | CASSITPGQGSNYGYTF | TGTGCCAGCAGTATCACCCCTGGACAGGGATCTAACTATGGCTACACCTTC
TRBJ2-7 | . | 16 | few | TRBV7-8 | CASSLGVGAMINEQYF | TGTGCCAGCAGCTTAGGTGTGGGGGCTATGATAAACGAGCAGTACTTC
TRBJ2-1 | . | 14 | few | TRBV29-1 | CSVDGQATYNEQFF | TGCAGCGTTGATGGGCAGGCAACCTACAATGAGCAGTTCTTC
TRBJ1-2 | TRBD1 | 13 | many | TRBV28 | CASSFGQAGGYTF | TGTGCCAGCAGTTTTGGACAGGCCGGTGGCTACACCTTC
TRBJ2-7 | . | 16 | few | TRBV5-1 | CASSDRGLGRAYEQYF | TGCGCCAGCAGCGATAGGGGCTTGGGGCGCGCCTACGAGCAGTACTTC
TRBJ2-1 | . | 14 | many | TRBV20-1 | CSANVAGAYNEQFF | TGCAGTGCTAACGTTGCGGGGGCTTACAATGAGCAGTTCTTC
TRBJ2-7 | TRBD2 | 13 | many | TRBV28 | CASSFGGGAEQYF | TGTGCCAGCAGTTTCGGGGGGGGCGCCGAGCAGTACTTC
TRBJ1-2 | TRBD1 | 15 | many | TRBV19 | CASSPRTGGLNGYTF | TGTGCCAGTAGTCCCAGGACAGGGGGCTTAAATGGCTACACCTTC
TRBJ1-2 | . | 15 | . | TRBV28 | CASRGVYGGGYGYTF | TGTGCCAGCAGGGGGGTTTATGGGGGCGGCTATGGCTACACCTTC
TRBJ1-6 | . | 14 | many | TRBV7-9 | CASRPGVWNSPLHF | TGTGCCAGCAGGCCGGGAGTTTGGAATTCACCCCTCCACTTT
TRBJ1-2 | TRBD1 | 16 | many | TRBV18 | CASSRRDSGANYGYTF | TGTGCCAGCTCACGTCGGGACAGCGGGGCTAACTATGGCTACACCTTC
TRBJ1-2 | . | 14 | many | TRBV7-9 | CASSLSGRTYGYTF | TGTGCCAGCAGCTTAAGTGGGAGGACTTATGGCTACACCTTC
TRBJ1-1 | . | 12 | many | TRBV6-1 | CASSESYTEAFF | TGTGCCAGCAGTGAGTCGTACACTGAAGCTTTCTTT
TRBJ1-6 | TRBD1 | 16 | . | TRBV4-1 | CASSRWGGTGDSPLHF | TGCGCCAGCAGTCGGTGGGGAGGGACAGGGGATTCACCCCTCCACTTT
TRBJ2-7 | . | 15 | . | TRBV27 | CASRRYDRSPYEQYF | TGTGCCAGCAGGAGATACGACAGGAGCCCCTACGAGCAGTACTTC
TRBJ2-5 | . | 14 | . | TRBV5-1 | CASSRAQGGETQYF | TGCGCCAGCAGCAGGGCCCAGGGTGGAGAGACCCAGTACTTC
TRBJ1-1 | . | 13 | few | TRBV30 | CAWIGRVNTEAFF | TGTGCCTGGATAGGCAGGGTGAACACTGAAGCTTTCTTT
TRBJ2-3 | TRBD1 | 15 | many | TRBV20-1 | CSARSAGGASDTQYF | TGCAGTGCTAGATCCGCAGGGGGTGCTTCAGATACGCAGTATTTT
TRBJ1-1 | . | 15 | few | TRBV11-2 | CASSIITGTNTEAFF | TGTGCCAGCAGCATAATTACCGGGACGAACACTGAAGCTTTCTTT
TRBJ1-1 | . | 13 | many | TRBV5-1 | CASSDPEVTEAFF | TGCGCCAGCAGCGATCCAGAGGTTACTGAAGCTTTCTTT
TRBJ2-7 | . | 14 | . | TRBV6-4 | CASSYYLGQYEQYF | TGTGCCAGCAGTTACTATCTAGGACAATACGAGCAGTACTTC
TRBJ2-1 | . | 16 | few | TRBV28 | CASSLFRGGNRDEQFF | TGTGCCAGCAGTTTATTCCGTGGGGGGAACAGGGATGAGCAGTTCTTC
TRBJ1-1 | . | 15 | once | TRBV4-2 | CASSQDARSGTEAFF | TGTGCCAGCAGCCAAGATGCACGGTCAGGCACTGAAGCTTTCTTT
TRBJ1-1 | . | 14 | many | TRBV27 | CASSFLGVNTEAFF | TGTGCCAGCAGTTTCCTCGGGGTGAACACTGAAGCTTTCTTT
TRBJ1-5 | . | 16 | . | TRBV28 | CASSPRVNRFNQPQHF | TGTGCCAGCAGTCCCCGGGTTAACAGGTTCAATCAGCCCCAGCATTTT
TRBJ1-1 | . | 16 | . | TRBV5-1 | CASSLASGFEYTEAFF | TGCGCCAGCAGCTTGGCTTCAGGGTTTGAGTACACTGAAGCTTTCTTT
TRBJ1-5 | . | 18 | many | TRBV12-3/TRBV12-4 | CASSLAIDLFHGNQPQHF | TGTGCCAGCAGTTTGGCAATTGACTTATTTCACGGCAATCAGCCCCAGCATTTT
TRBJ2-1 | . | 14 | many | TRBV5-6 | CASARRIFSNEQFF | TGTGCCAGCGCTCGTCGAATCTTCTCCAATGAGCAGTTCTTC
TRBJ2-5 | TRBD1 | 18 | . | TRBV4-1 | CASSQEGTGGAVGETQYF | TGCGCCAGCAGCCAAGAGGGGACAGGGGGCGCGGTGGGAGAGACCCAGTACTTC
TRBJ1-6 | . | 14 | many | TRBV5-1 | CASSLTGLNSPLHF | TGCGCCAGCAGCTTGACGGGCCTGAATTCACCCCTCCACTTT
TRBJ2-3 | . | 13 | many | TRBV28 | CASSSTSTDTQYF | TGTGCCAGCAGTTCTACTAGCACAGATACGCAGTATTTT
TRBJ1-2 | TRBD1 | 17 | few | TRBV7-9 | CASSARQGPLERGGYTF | TGTGCCAGCAGCGCTCGACAGGGTCCCCTTGAGAGAGGCGGCTACACCTTC
TRBJ1-5 | TRBD1 | 14 | many | TRBV28 | CASSWRAGGQPQHF | TGTGCCAGCAGTTGGCGGGCAGGGGGACAGCCCCAGCATTTT